These 4 T cell receptor beta chains were sequenced from one sample in a study of TIL therapy for anti-PD-1-resistant metastatic lung cancer. Documented time point: pre-treatment sample, taken before nivolumab and TIL therapy. This was the immunoSEQ v3 assay. Libraries were prepared by immunoSEQ multiplex PCR; TCRdb keeps only in-frame clonotypes and omits some of them. The table lists more than 45,000 clones, around nine tenths of them singletons, with approximately 2.4% in the top ten. This material consisted of blood, taken at baseline. These receptors were collected from a person aged 25 to 80 with non-small cell lung cancer.

This clone was recorded once. The V gene is TRBV30, the J gene TRBJ1-4, with 8 bases that match TRBD1. V was pared by 4 bases and J by 4 bases, with 5 bases of the junction left unmatched. CDR3 length: 14 residues. Germline CDR1 is GTSNPN and CDR2 is SVGIG (reference sequence). The CDR3 DNA reads TGTGCCTGGAACGGACAGGGCTTTAATGAAAAACTGTTTTTT. It is translated as CAWNGQGFNEKLFF. The whole variable domain, remainder taken from reference TRBV30 and TRBJ1-4, is SQTIHQWPATLVQPVGSPLSLECTVEGTSNPNLYWYRQAAGRGLQLLFYSVGIGQISSEVPQNLSASRPQDRQFILSSKKLLLSDSGFYLCAWNGQGFNEKLFFGSGTQLSVL.

The chain recombines TRBV19 with TRBJ2-3; D is perhaps TRBD2 (7 bases). V shed 7 bases and J shed 4 bases, with 18 bases lying between them. Germline lookup yields CDR1 LNHDA and CDR2 SQIVND (reference sequence). This CDR3 spans 15 amino acids. DNA of the CDR3: TGTGCCAGTAAATCGAGGGGGGGCCCGGCAGATACGCAGTATTTT. It translates to CASKSRGGPADTQYF.

Written as DNA, the CDR3 is TGTGCCACCAGCGGACCCGGGACAGCCTACGAGCAGTACTTC. Translated, it gives CATSGPGTAYEQYF. The chain couples TRBV15 to TRBJ2-7; 7 nucleotides align to TRBD1. V gave up 5 bases and J gave up 2 bases; unmatched junction bases: 6. The length of the CDR3 is 14 residues. Germline loops: CDR1 LNHNV, CDR2 YYDKDF (reference sequence).

V gene TRBV6-6 combines with J gene TRBJ2-3; 14 nucleotides align to TRBD2. V dropped 6 bases and J dropped 1; count of bases not matched to a gene: 15. Germline CDR1 MNHNY, CDR2 SVGAGI (reference sequence). CDR3 size: 20 residues. CDR3 DNA: TGTGCCAGCAGCGGGCGACCGACTAGCGGGGGGGTAAAAGGCACAGATACGCAGTATTTT. Amino acid sequence: CASSGRPTSGGVKGTDTQYF.